This T cell receptor beta chain was documented in a study of shared clonotypes between healthy human individuals. Here immunoSEQ multiplex PCR was the method, and the copy in TCRdb shows in-frame clones only, minus some. The profile covers roughly 1,600,000 clones, with approximately 98.5% appearing a single time and about 0.4% taken by the ten largest. Germline loops: CDR1 SGHTA, CDR2 FQGTGA. The CDR3 extends over 14 amino acids. V lost 5 bases and J lost 6, with 17 bases in between. The receptor was derived from a young man in good health. The chain uses TRBV7-3 and TRBJ2-7; TRBD1 is a possible D gene (6 bases). Sequencing was carried out using naive CD4+ T cells sorted from blood. This sample's subset: CD45RA+ positively selected. CDR3 protein: CASSLGTWGGEQYF. The CDR3 region has the DNA TGTGCCAGCAGCCTCGGGACATGGGGTGGCGAGCAGTACTTC.